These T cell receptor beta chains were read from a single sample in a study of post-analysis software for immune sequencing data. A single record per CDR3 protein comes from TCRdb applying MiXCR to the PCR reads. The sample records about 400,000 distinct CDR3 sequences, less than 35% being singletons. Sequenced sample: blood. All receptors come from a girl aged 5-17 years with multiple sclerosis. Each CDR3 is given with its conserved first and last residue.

CATSDSGGGNRENIQYF | TRBJ2-4 | TRBV24-1
CSAFRQGDQPQHF | TRBJ1-5 | TRBV20-1
CASSSNIISYEQYF | TRBJ2-7 | TRBV7-6
CASSQWGGTRGGNEQFF | TRBJ2-1 | TRBV4-1
CSARGDQGYNQPQHF | TRBJ1-5 | TRBV20-1
CASRLATGPQETQYF | TRBJ2-5 | TRBV5-1
CASSYYHYSGANVLTF | TRBJ2-6 | TRBV6-6
CASSATGTGQETQYF | TRBJ2-5 | TRBV9
CASSRDFGYTF | TRBJ1-2 | TRBV3-1
CASAGTGRTDTQYF | TRBJ2-3 | TRBV6-5